This T cell receptor beta chain was identified in a study of blood T cell repertoires in COVID-19. Sequencing was performed with immunoSEQ multiplex PCR; in TCRdb, only in-frame clones are kept and a portion is missing. This sample has 300,000 or so clones, with about four fifths found just once. With 1 base clipped from V and 7 bases from J, the junction kept 5 bases outside the gene matches. CDR1 and CDR2 from the germline V gene are SQVTM and ANQGSEA. The CDR3 has 13 amino acids. Sequenced material: peripheral blood. The chain uses TRBV29-1 and TRBJ2-7, with 9 nucleotides matching TRBD1. The TCR was taken from a woman in her fifties or sixties with acute or convalescent COVID-19. For the CDR3, the DNA is TGCAGCGTTGAAGGGACAGGGGCTGAGGAGCAGTACTTC. Amino acids: CSVEGTGAEEQYF.